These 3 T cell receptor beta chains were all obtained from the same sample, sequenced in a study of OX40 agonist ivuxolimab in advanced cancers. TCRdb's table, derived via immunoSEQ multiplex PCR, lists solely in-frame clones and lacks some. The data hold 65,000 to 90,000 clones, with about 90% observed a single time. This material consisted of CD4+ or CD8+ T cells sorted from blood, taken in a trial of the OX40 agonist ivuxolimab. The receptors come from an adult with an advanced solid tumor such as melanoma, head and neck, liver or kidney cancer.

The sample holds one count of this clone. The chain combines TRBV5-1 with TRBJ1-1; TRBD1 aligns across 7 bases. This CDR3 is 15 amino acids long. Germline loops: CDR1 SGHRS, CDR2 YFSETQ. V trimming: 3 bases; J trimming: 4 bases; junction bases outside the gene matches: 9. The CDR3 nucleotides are TGCGCCAGCAGCTCGACAGGGACCTTAGGCACTGAAGCTTTCTTT. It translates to CASSSTGTLGTEAFF.

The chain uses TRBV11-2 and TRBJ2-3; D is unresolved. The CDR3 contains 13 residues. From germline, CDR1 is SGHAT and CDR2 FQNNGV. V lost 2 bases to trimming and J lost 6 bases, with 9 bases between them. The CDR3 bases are TGTGCCAGCAGCTTATTATTCGCTGATACGCAGTATTTT. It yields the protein CASSLLFADTQYF.

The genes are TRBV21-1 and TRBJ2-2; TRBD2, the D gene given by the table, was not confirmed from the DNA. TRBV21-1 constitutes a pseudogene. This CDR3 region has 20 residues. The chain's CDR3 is CASSSLGLAGVERDTGELFF. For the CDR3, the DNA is TGTGCCAGCAGCTCGTTAGGACTAGCGGGAGTAGAGAGGGACACCGGGGAGCTGTTTTTT.